Each of the 23 T cell receptor beta chains below was sequenced from the same sample in a study of Graves' ophthalmopathy and Graves' hyperthyroidism. As the template, RNA transcripts were used to amplify TCR beta CDR3 regions. An initial RT-PCR round employing HTBI primers preceded a second-round multiplex PCR. Each CDR3 protein is one row after TCRdb ran MiXCR on the multiplex PCR reads. This sample has tens of thousands of distinct CDR3 sequences, with roughly 47% found just once. Sequenced sample: peripheral blood. These receptor sequences come from an adult woman with Graves' ophthalmopathy.

This clonotype was observed a handful of times. This rearrangement joins TRBV29-1 to TRBJ2-1, with D possibly being TRBD1 or TRBD2 (6 bases each). CDR1 is SQVTM and CDR2 is ANQGSEA in the germline V gene. The V end was cut by 3 bases, the J end by 6 bases, with 9 bases between. This CDR3 contains 12 residues. The DNA for the CDR3 is TGCAGCGTTGACAGGGGAGGCAATGAGCAGTTCTTC. This codes for CSVDRGGNEQFF.

There are many counts of this clonotype. V gene TRBV7-3 combines with J gene TRBJ2-5; unclear D gene. Per germline, CDR1 SGHTA and CDR2 FQGTGA. The CDR3 has 17 residues. Trimming left V 0 bases short and J 1 base short, with 15 bases between. Here the CDR3 reads CASSLTVGTDRQETQYF. The CDR3, as DNA: TGTGCCAGCAGCTTAACGGTGGGAACTGACCGCCAAGAGACCCAGTACTTC.

The rearrangement joins TRBV7-2 to TRBJ2-1, with D tentatively TRBD2 (6 bases). The CDR3 spans 18 residues. Germline assignment: CDR1 SGHTA and CDR2 FQGNSA. The V gene lost 1 base and the J gene lost 0 bases, with 16 bases spanning the gap. CDR3 sequence (DNA): TGTGCCAGCAGCTTAGTCGTCGGGGCGGGATCCTCCTACAATGAGCAGTTCTTC. Translating gives CASSLVVGAGSSYNEQFF.

The chain couples TRBV5-4 to TRBJ2-6; TRBD1 is a possible D gene (7 bases). The CDR3 loop spans 14 amino acids. V gave up 3 bases and J gave up 4 bases, with 8 bases separating them. Germline loops: CDR1 SGHNT, CDR2 YYREEE (reference sequence). The chain's CDR3 is CASSSGGGANVLTF. The CDR3 DNA follows: TGTGCCAGCAGCTCAGGGGGGGGGGCCAACGTCCTGACTTTC.

This clonotype was seen a single time. The genes are TRBV14 and TRBJ2-5; no clear D. The CDR3 has 12 amino acids. CDR1 and CDR2 (germline): SGHDN, FVKESK. V gave up 4 bases and J gave up 8 bases, with 11 bases separating them. As DNA, the CDR3 is TGTGCCAGCAGCCCGAATCGAAGCACCCAGTACTTC. Its translation: CASSPNRSTQYF.

As regards this clonotype: A much larger clone lies a single base off, so this may be a read error. The V call is TRBV6-2 or TRBV6-3, the J call TRBJ1-1, with D tentatively TRBD1 (6 bases). Looked up from germline, CDR1 is MNHEY and CDR2 is SVGEGT. CDR3 length: 15 amino acids. Written as DNA, the CDR3 is TGTGTCAGCAGTGCTCCAGGGGCTCGGAACACTGAAGCTTTCTTT. Its protein product is CVSSAPGARNTEAFF.

V gene TRBV5-1 combines with J gene TRBJ1-1, with a possible D match to TRBD1 (6 bases). CDR1 is SGHRS and CDR2 is YFSETQ in the germline V gene. The CDR3 is 13 amino acids. Trimming left V 0 bases short and J 5 bases short, with 8 bases between. For the CDR3, the DNA is TGCGCCAGCAGCTTGGCACAGGGTACTGAAGCTTTCTTT. It codes for CASSLAQGTEAFF.

Remarks on this clonotype: A single base separates this from a much larger clone, so it may be a read error. The V gene is TRBV10-3, the J gene TRBJ2-7; 10 bases are a match to TRBD2. Germline V gene sequence: CDR1 ENHRY, CDR2 SYGVKD. CDR3 length equals 16 residues. CDR3 residues: CANSSPLAGEIYEQYF. Here the CDR3 DNA reads TGTGCCAACAGTTCACCCCTAGCGGGAGAAATATACGAGCAGTACTTC.

To note about this clonotype: It is likely a read error, because the conserved phenylalanine at the end of the CDR3 is missing. The DNA is omitted, as the CDR3 cannot be located on it reliably, and the CDR3 follows TCRdb's listing. This chain links TRBV20-1 with TRBJ1-1; TRBD1 is the table's D call, not checked against the DNA. The germline gives CDR1 DFQATT, CDR2 SNEGSKA (reference sequence). Ends included, the CDR3 has 10 residues. Here the CDR3 reads CSARDGRVPS.

This clonotype has at least ten counts. V gene TRBV5-1 combines with J gene TRBJ2-7, with 11 bases identical to TRBD1. The CDR3 has 13 amino acids. Germline-derived CDR1 and CDR2 are SGHRS and YFSETQ. The junction had 3 bases not matched to a gene; V was cut back by 4 bases and J by 6 bases. The CDR3 sequence is CASSRGQGVEQYF. The CDR3 DNA reads as TGCGCCAGCAGCAGGGGACAGGGGGTCGAGCAGTACTTC.

This clonotype was counted many times. The chain carries TRBV20-1 and TRBJ1-1; D call uncertain. This CDR3 has 11 residues. Per germline, CDR1 DFQATT and CDR2 SNEGSKA (reference sequence). The V and J ends lost 7 bases and 1 base respectively, with 7 bases between them. The CDR3 coding sequence is TGCAGTGTAAAGCGGAACACTGAAGCTTTCTTT. Protein product: CSVKRNTEAFF.

The sample holds many counts of this clonotype. The CDR3 sequence is CASSTTGRAYEQYF. The DNA for the CDR3 is TGTGCCAGCAGCACCACAGGGAGGGCCTACGAGCAGTACTTC. V and J are TRBV2 and TRBJ2-7, with D maybe TRBD2 (7 bases). The germline V and J ends were trimmed by 6 bases and 2 bases, with 14 bases remaining between them. The CDR3 covers 14 residues. The V gene's germline CDR1 is SNHLY and CDR2 FYNNEI.

This clonotype was observed at least ten times. V is TRBV7-2 and J is TRBJ2-3; TRBD2 matches at 12 bases. In germline, CDR1 is SGHTA, CDR2 FQGNSA. The length of the CDR3 is 16 residues. With 6 bases clipped from V and 8 bases from J, the junction kept 12 bases outside the gene matches. The CDR3 bases are TGTGCCAGCAGATCCGCTAGCGGGAGGGGGAGGGGTACGCAGTATTTT. It is translated as CASRSASGRGRGTQYF.

This clonotype was seen at least ten times. The genes are TRBV5-6 and TRBJ2-1; 7 bases align to TRBD1. V was pared by 4 bases and J by 6 bases, with 13 bases of the junction left unmatched. CDR1 and CDR2 (germline): SGHDT, YYEEEE. The CDR3 is made up of 16 amino acids. This CDR3 reads CASSNTYGRGINEQFF. CDR3 coding DNA: TGTGCCAGCAGCAACACATACGGCAGGGGGATCAATGAGCAGTTCTTC.

The table lists this clonotype with many counts. A read error is likely, as this CDR3 ends without the conserved phenylalanine or tryptophan. The V gene is TRBV29-1, the J gene TRBJ1-1; maybe TRBD1 (5 bases). V dropped 2 bases and J dropped 2 bases, with 15 bases sitting between them. The CDR3 has 15 amino acids. Germline CDR1 is SQVTM and CDR2 is ANQGSEA. The DNA for the CDR3 is TGCAGCGTTGAACCGACGGGGGGATATAACACTGAAGCTTTCCTT. This gives the protein CSVEPTGGYNTEAFL.

This clonotype has at least ten counts. The chain links TRBV6-2 or TRBV6-3 to TRBJ1-1; D may be TRBD1 (5 bases). The V and J ends lost 2 bases and 1 base respectively, with 14 bases between them. CDR1 and CDR2 (germline): MNHEY, SVGEGT. The CDR3 has 16 amino acids. The DNA of the CDR3 is TGTGCCAGCAGTTACCCCCCGGGACGGACGAACACTGAAGCTTTCTTT. Translation gives CASSYPPGRTNTEAFF.

The chain links TRBV4-3 to TRBJ2-3, with TRBD2 as a possible D gene (5 bases). CDR1 and CDR2 (germline): LGHNA, YSLEER. Trimming took 4 bases from V and 0 from J, leaving 14 bases between them. This CDR3 contains 16 residues. DNA of the CDR3: TGCGCCAGCAGCCTGGACCCGGGGTCTAGCACAGATACGCAGTATTTT. Protein product: CASSLDPGSSTDTQYF.

This clonotype was seen at least ten times. The chain uses TRBV4-2 and TRBJ2-7; D unclear. This CDR3 is built from 13 residues. Germline CDR1 is LGHNA and CDR2 is YNFKEQ. Between the trimmed V and J ends, which lost 0 bases and 7 bases, there was a span of 10 bases. The CDR3 is CASSQDPGSEQYF. CDR3 DNA: TGTGCCAGCAGCCAAGATCCGGGCAGTGAGCAGTACTTC.

This clonotype was picked up many times. The chain joins TRBV7-9 to TRBJ1-5; D is unresolved. The V gene lost 6 bases and the J gene lost 0 bases, with 9 bases spanning the gap. The CDR3 consists of 14 residues. Germline V lookup: CDR1 SEHNR, CDR2 FQNEAQ (reference sequence). The CDR3 protein is CASSTGSSNQPQHF. CDR3 nucleotide sequence: TGTGCCAGCAGTACCGGGAGTAGCAATCAGCCCCAGCATTTT. Full variable domain (remainder filled in from reference TRBV7-9 and TRBJ1-5): DTGVSQNPRHKITKRGQNVTFRCDPISEHNRLYWYRQTLGQGPEFLTYFQNEAQLEKSRLLSDRFSAERPKGSFSTLEIQRTEQGDSAMYLCASSTGSSNQPQHFGDGTRLSIL.

This clonotype was detected ten times or more. A much larger clone differs from this one at a single base, so this may be a read error. V usage is TRBV19 and J usage is TRBJ2-1; 14 nucleotides line up with TRBD2. Germline loops: CDR1 LNHDA, CDR2 SQIVND (reference sequence). CDR3 length equals 15 residues. The CDR3 DNA reads as TGTGCCAGTAGTACGGGACTAGCGGGAGACAATGAGCGGTTCTTC. Its protein product is CASSTGLAGDNERFF.

This clonotype was counted many times. The chain links TRBV2 to TRBJ2-5; either TRBD1 or TRBD2 may fit D (5 bases each). This CDR3 contains 15 residues. CDR1 is SNHLY and CDR2 is FYNNEI in the germline V gene. Trimming took off 7 bases at V and 2 bases at J, with 17 bases between the two ends. CDR3 amino acids: CASNRPGQVQETQYF. CDR3 sequence (DNA): TGTGCCAGCAATCGACCGGGGCAGGTTCAAGAGACCCAGTACTTC.

The CDR3 DNA follows: TGTGCCAGTTCGACGGATACAGGGACCTACGAGCAGTACTTC. Its translation: CASSTDTGTYEQYF. The genes are TRBV19 and TRBJ2-7; D possibly corresponds to TRBD1 (6 bases). The germline V gene encodes CDR1 LNHDA and CDR2 SQIVND (reference sequence). The V and J ends lost 8 bases and 2 bases respectively, with 16 bases between them. The CDR3 runs 14 residues.

The chain employs TRBV19 and TRBJ1-2, with TRBD1 matching over 9 bases. The CDR3 totals 16 residues. The J segment lost 6 bases and the V segment lost 5 bases, leaving 13 bases of the junction unmatched. Germline loops: CDR1 LNHDA, CDR2 SQIVND (reference sequence). CDR3 residues: CASSLSQSDRGNGYTF. The DNA for the CDR3 is TGTGCCAGTAGTCTATCACAATCCGACAGGGGGAATGGCTACACCTTC.